The 24 T cell receptor beta chains listed next were all sequenced from one sample in a study of neoadjuvant anti-PD-1 for oral cavity cancer. The protocol was immunoSEQ multiplex PCR, while the TCRdb copy is restricted to in-frame clones and leaves out a portion. The sample records around 62,000 clones, 65% to 80% being singletons. The material was PBMCs, obtained before nivolumab (anti-PD-1) treatment. These receptors all come from a person aged 35 to 85 with oral cavity squamous cell carcinoma.

The chain has TRBV21-1 and TRBJ2-3. TRBV21-1 counts as a pseudogene. The CDR3 is made up of 17 amino acids. This chain's CDR3 is CASSFRSVPGGTDTQYF. CDR3 DNA sequence: TGTGCCAGCAGCTTTCGGAGCGTACCTGGGGGCACAGATACGCAGTATTTT.

The chain recombines TRBV7-2 with TRBJ2-2; TRBD2 matches 7 bases. With V trimmed by 5 bases and J by 6 bases, 9 bases remained unmatched. Germline assignment: CDR1 SGHTA and CDR2 FQGNSA. The CDR3 contains 15 residues. The CDR3 loop is CASSPITSVAGELFF. The CDR3 DNA reads as TGTGCCAGCAGCCCCATTACTAGCGTCGCCGGGGAGCTGTTTTTT.

This clone was observed a few times. This chain links TRBV7-9 with TRBJ1-1, with D maybe TRBD1 (6 bases). CDR3 length: 15 amino acids. In germline, CDR1 is SEHNR, CDR2 FQNEAQ (reference sequence). Trimming removed 5 bases at V and 2 bases at J, with 15 bases between. CDR3 amino acids: CASSLPLGANTEAFF. As DNA, the CDR3 is TGTGCCAGCAGCCTCCCGTTGGGGGCTAACACTGAAGCTTTCTTT.

The chain uses TRBV25-1 and TRBJ2-1; D is ambiguous. Deletions cut 3 bases from V and 6 bases from J, with 6 bases between. Germline lookup yields CDR1 MGHDK and CDR2 SYGVNS. The CDR3 covers 12 residues. CDR3 sequence reads: CASSDNPNEQFF. CDR3 DNA sequence: TGTGCCAGCAGTGATAACCCCAATGAGCAGTTCTTC.

The sample holds one count of this clone. This sequence joins TRBV4-1 and TRBJ1-2; 7 bases are a match to TRBD1. After removal of 0 bases from V and 3 bases from J, the junction contained 7 bases not matched to a gene. This CDR3 has 16 amino acids. Germline V gives CDR1 MGHRA, CDR2 YSYEKL. The CDR3: CASSQDGQGGHYGYTF. CDR3 DNA sequence: TGCGCCAGCAGCCAAGACGGGCAGGGGGGGCACTATGGCTACACCTTC.

The V and J genes are TRBV5-6 and TRBJ2-2; 11 positions agree with TRBD2. Germline-derived CDR1 and CDR2 are SGHDT and YYEEEE. J was trimmed by 6 bases and V by 4 bases; bases with no gene match: 14. The CDR3 has 18 residues. Written as DNA, the CDR3 is TGTGCCAGCAGCCTCCCTGGCCTCGGGACTAGCGGTTCCGGGGAGCTGTTTTTT. Encoded protein: CASSLPGLGTSGSGELFF.

The V gene is TRBV5-1, the J gene TRBJ1-3; 7 bases match TRBD1. Germline assignment: CDR1 SGHRS and CDR2 YFSETQ. Germline trimming cut 0 bases from V and 8 bases from J; bases unmatched to any gene: 8. This CDR3 is built from 15 residues. The CDR3 reads CASSLGQGSYYTIYF. DNA of the CDR3: TGCGCCAGCAGCTTGGGACAGGGATCTTACTACACCATATATTTT.

V is TRBV19 and J is TRBJ2-1; perhaps TRBD2 as D (5 bases). The V gene lost 3 bases and the J gene lost 1 base, with 16 bases spanning the gap. The germline CDR1 and CDR2 sequences are LNHDA and SQIVND (reference sequence). The CDR3 contains 17 residues. CDR3 nucleotide sequence: TGTGCCAGTAGTATGATCCCCCGGGGAAGGTCCTACAATGAGCAGTTCTTC. The encoded protein is CASSMIPRGRSYNEQFF. Complete variable domain (other parts from reference TRBV19 and TRBJ2-1): DGGITQSPKYLFRKEGQNVTLSCEQNLNHDAMYWYRQDPGQGLRLIYYSQIVNDFQKGDIAEGYSVSREKKESFPLTVTSAQKNPTAFYLCASSMIPRGRSYNEQFFGPGTRLTVL.

J is TRBJ1-4 and V is TRBV30; no clear D. The CDR3 runs to 11 residues. V lost 3 bases and J 5 bases, leaving 4 bases between the germline ends. From germline, CDR1 is GTSNPN and CDR2 SVGIG (reference sequence). CDR3 sequence reads: CAWRANEKLFF. CDR3 bases: TGTGCCTGGAGGGCGAATGAAAAACTGTTTTTT.

This clone has only a few counts. This rearrangement joins TRBV27 to TRBJ1-5; possibly TRBD1 for D (6 bases). The CDR3 runs 14 residues. The germline V gene has CDR1 MNHEY and CDR2 SMNVEV (reference sequence). V was clipped by 3 bases and J by 2 bases, with 8 bases between them. In DNA form, the CDR3 reads TGTGCCAGCAGTTTCCAGGGGCGCAATCAGCCCCAGCATTTT. Residues: CASSFQGRNQPQHF.

CDR3 in DNA: TGTGCCAGCAGCTCTGGGGGTACAGGGGGCGTCAGCACAGATACGCAGTATTTT. This encodes CASSSGGTGGVSTDTQYF. The rearrangement links TRBV11-2 to TRBJ2-3; 9 bases fit TRBD1. Germline V CDR1 and CDR2: SGHAT, FQNNGV. After removal of 4 bases from V and 0 bases from J, the junction contained 11 bases not matched to a gene. The length of the CDR3 is 18 residues.

The J gene is TRBJ2-5, the V gene TRBV19; TRBD2 aligns across 8 bases. The CDR3 consists of 14 residues. Germline loops: CDR1 LNHDA, CDR2 SQIVND (reference sequence). V gave up 5 bases and J gave up 3 bases; unmatched junction bases: 5. Written as DNA, the CDR3 is TGTGCCAGTAGTCCCCCGGGGGGGAAAGAGACCCAGTACTTC. It codes for CASSPPGGKETQYF.

The chain is built from TRBV5-5 and TRBJ2-3; D perhaps matches TRBD1 (5 bases). Germline V gives CDR1 SGHKS, CDR2 YYEKEE (reference sequence). The length of the CDR3 is 16 residues. Deletions cut 1 base from V and 0 bases from J, with 12 bases between. The CDR3 DNA sequence: TGTGCCAGCAGCTTGAATTCGAGACAGAGCACAGATACGCAGTATTTT. Translation gives CASSLNSRQSTDTQYF.

The chain has TRBV27 and TRBJ1-1; 9 positions agree with TRBD1. CDR1 and CDR2 from the germline V gene are MNHEY and SMNVEV (reference sequence). The CDR3 runs 15 residues. J was trimmed by 2 bases and V by 4 bases; bases with no gene match: 5. The CDR3 region is CASSSYRGLNTEAFF. The CDR3 bases are TGTGCCAGCAGTTCCTACAGGGGGCTAAACACTGAAGCTTTCTTT.

V is TRBV7-2 and J is TRBJ2-1; TRBD2 matches 8 bases. There are 13 residues in the CDR3. J lost 6 bases, V lost 6 bases, and 4 bases had no gene match. CDR1 and CDR2 (germline): SGHTA, FQGNSA. The CDR3 region has the DNA TGTGCCAGCAGACCACGGGGGGGCAATGAGCAGTTCTTC. Its protein product is CASRPRGGNEQFF.

V gene TRBV11-2 combines with J gene TRBJ2-2; tentatively, D is TRBD2 (6 bases). The length of the CDR3 is 16 residues. V shed 1 base and J shed 6 bases, with 15 bases lying between them. Germline V gives CDR1 SGHAT, CDR2 FQNNGV. The CDR3: CASSLVGGRVAGELFF. In DNA, the CDR3 is TGTGCCAGCAGCTTAGTAGGAGGGCGCGTCGCCGGGGAGCTGTTTTTT.

The J gene is TRBJ2-1, the V gene TRBV2; the match to TRBD2 covers 7 bases. The germline V gene encodes CDR1 SNHLY and CDR2 FYNNEI. Unmatched junction bases numbered 2, after V lost 4 bases and J lost 8 bases. The length of the CDR3 is 12 residues. In DNA form, the CDR3 reads TGTGCCAGCAGTGGGACTAGTTATGAGCAGTTCTTC. Protein product: CASSGTSYEQFF.

The chain links TRBV27 to TRBJ2-4; TRBD1 matches 7 bases. Trimming cost V 1 base and J 0 bases; bases outside gene matches: 3. This CDR3 contains 16 residues. The V gene's germline CDR1 is MNHEY and CDR2 SMNVEV (reference sequence). The CDR3 here is CASSLLGQLAKNIQYF. In DNA form, the CDR3 reads TGTGCCAGCAGTTTATTGGGACAGCTAGCCAAAAACATTCAGTACTTC.

This rearrangement joins TRBV10-3 to TRBJ1-1; the D gene is possibly TRBD1 (5 bases). The germline V gene encodes CDR1 ENHRY and CDR2 SYGVKD. V shed 11 bases and J shed 0 bases, with 22 bases lying between them. There are 16 residues in the CDR3. The CDR3 bases are TGTGCCGTCGCCCCCTGGGACGCCTTAATGAACACTGAAGCTTTCTTT. This encodes CAVAPWDALMNTEAFF.

This sequence joins TRBV5-1 and TRBJ1-1; D gene ambiguous. Germline CDR1 reads SGHRS; CDR2 reads YFSETQ. The germline V and J ends were trimmed by 2 bases and 0 bases, with 5 bases remaining between them. CDR3 size: 13 residues. CDR3: CASSFNMNTEAFF. CDR3 DNA sequence: TGCGCCAGCAGCTTTAACATGAACACTGAAGCTTTCTTT.

The rearrangement uses TRBV29-1 and TRBJ2-5; perhaps TRBD2 as D (6 bases). This CDR3 has 15 amino acids. Per the germline V gene, CDR1 is SQVTM and CDR2 is ANQGSEA. V shed 7 bases and J shed 0 bases, with 18 bases lying between them. CDR3 amino acids: CSASAGSPYQETQYF. CDR3 bases: TGCAGCGCTTCAGCCGGGAGCCCATACCAAGAGACCCAGTACTTC.

The chain couples TRBV7-6 to TRBJ2-7; TRBD2 aligns across 9 bases. This CDR3 has 16 residues. Trimming removed 1 base from V and 5 bases from J; junction bases left unmatched: 9. Germline CDR1 reads SGHVS; CDR2 reads FNYEAQ. CDR3 in DNA: TGTGCCAGCAGCTTAGTAGTAGCGGGGGCCGGAGACGAGCAGTACTTC. It codes for CASSLVVAGAGDEQYF.

J is TRBJ2-1 and V is TRBV10-3; no reliable D call. This CDR3 has 12 amino acids. V gave up 8 bases and J gave up 5 bases, with 10 bases separating them. Germline CDR1 is ENHRY and CDR2 is SYGVKD. The CDR3 region has the DNA TGTGCCATCTCCCCGGGTCACAATGAGCAGTTCTTC. It translates to CAISPGHNEQFF.

The table lists this clone with a count of one. The chain couples TRBV18 to TRBJ1-4; D gene unclear. The germline gives CDR1 KGHSH, CDR2 LQKENI. The V gene lost 5 bases and the J gene lost 4 bases, with 11 bases spanning the gap. The length of the CDR3 is 14 residues. In DNA form, the CDR3 reads TGTGCCAGCTCAACCAGGTCCGTTAATGAAAAACTGTTTTTT. This encodes CASSTRSVNEKLFF. Looking up the rest from reference TRBV18 and TRBJ1-4 gives the full variable domain: NAGVMQNPRHLVRRRGQEARLRCSPMKGHSHVYWYRQLPEEGLKFMVYLQKENIIDESGMPKERFSAEFPKEGPSILRIQQVVRGDSAAYFCASSTRSVNEKLFFGSGTQLSVL.